The 18 T cell receptor beta chains below come from one sample, sequenced in a study of glioma-infiltrating T cells after dendritic cell vaccination. Only in-frame clones appear in the TCRdb table, and some are missing; sequencing was by immunoSEQ multiplex PCR. The profile shows about 99,000 clones, 75% to 90% of them singletons. Time point indicated: after dendritic cell vaccination, including at tumor progression/relapse. The sequencing here drew on blood, taken after dendritic cell vaccination. The source of these receptors is a human donor with glioblastoma.

This clone was picked up a small number of times. For the CDR3, the DNA is TGCGCCAGCAGCTTGTCTGCGACAGGGGGGAACACTGAAGCTTTCTTT. It translates to CASSLSATGGNTEAFF. The rearrangement links TRBV5-1 to TRBJ1-1; 9 bases map to TRBD1. The CDR3 is made up of 16 amino acids. Germline assignment: CDR1 SGHRS and CDR2 YFSETQ. Germline trimming cut 1 base from V and 1 base from J; bases unmatched to any gene: 5.

The chain has TRBV7-9 and TRBJ1-3, with D hard to call. Germline loops: CDR1 SEHNR, CDR2 FQNEAQ (reference sequence). The CDR3 is 13 residues long. With 2 bases removed from V and 7 bases from J, the gap between germline ends came to 9 bases. CDR3 DNA: TGTGCCAGCAGCTTAAATCCGGTGAACACCATATATTTT. It translates to CASSLNPVNTIYF.

In its sample, this clone was seen a few times. This chain uses TRBV5-1 with TRBJ2-3, with D perhaps TRBD2 (6 bases). The length of the CDR3 is 16 residues. V shed 4 bases and J shed 0 bases, with 15 bases lying between them. Germline values: CDR1 SGHRS, CDR2 YFSETQ. CDR3 DNA: TGCGCCAGCAGCCCACTGCGCGGGGCTAGCACAGATACGCAGTATTTT. Residues: CASSPLRGASTDTQYF.

The chain couples TRBV19 to TRBJ2-2; 9 positions agree with TRBD2. Per the germline V gene, CDR1 is LNHDA and CDR2 is SQIVND (reference sequence). CDR3 length: 15 amino acids. V trimming: 7 bases; J trimming: 1 base; junction bases outside the gene matches: 4. CDR3 in DNA: TGTGCCAGTATAGCGGGGGAGATGAACACCGGGGAGCTGTTTTTT. It encodes CASIAGEMNTGELFF.

This clone was counted a single time. J is TRBJ2-3 and V is TRBV30, with D hard to call. Germline V CDR1 and CDR2: GTSNPN, SVGIG (reference sequence). The CDR3 runs to 17 residues. Trimming shortened V by 0 bases and J by 0 bases, and 16 bases separated the two germline ends. The CDR3 DNA is TGTGCCTGGAGTGTACCTTGGGTAGCCCTAAGCACAGATACGCAGTATTTT. Its protein product is CAWSVPWVALSTDTQYF.

V gene TRBV6-1 combines with J gene TRBJ1-1; a possible D gene is TRBD1 (5 bases). V was clipped by 7 bases and J by 4 bases, with 13 bases between them. The germline V gene has CDR1 MNHNS and CDR2 SASEGT. The CDR3 extends over 13 amino acids. The CDR3 nucleotides are TGTGCCAGCAAACGGGGGGTGGGCACTGAAGCTTTCTTT. Residues: CASKRGVGTEAFF.

J is TRBJ2-3 and V is TRBV11-2; a possible D gene is TRBD2 (6 bases). There are 11 residues in the CDR3. Germline loops: CDR1 SGHAT, CDR2 FQNNGV. The V end lost 7 bases, the J end lost 8 bases, and 10 bases lay between the germline ends. The CDR3 DNA sequence: TGTGCCAGCAACCCCGGGGGTACGCAGTATTTT. It is translated as CASNPGGTQYF.

The J gene is TRBJ1-4, the V gene TRBV7-2; possible D gene TRBD1, 5 bases. V was trimmed by 1 base and J by 10 bases, leaving 13 bases between them. The germline gives CDR1 SGHTA, CDR2 FQGNSA. This CDR3 has 14 residues. CDR3 coding DNA: TGTGCCAGCAGCTTAGACAGGCCTAGTGGAAAACTGTTTTTT. It translates to CASSLDRPSGKLFF.

The chain links TRBV2 to TRBJ2-1; 11 bases match TRBD2. With V trimmed by 4 bases and J by 7 bases, 9 bases remained unmatched. This CDR3 contains 16 residues. Germline lookup yields CDR1 SNHLY and CDR2 FYNNEI. CDR3 amino acids: CASSALLAGVQNEQFF. CDR3 coding DNA: TGTGCCAGCAGTGCTCTACTAGCGGGAGTGCAGAATGAGCAGTTCTTC.

On this clone itself: A read error may account for a junction end that differs from germline. CDR3 nucleotides: TGTGCCAGCAGTACTGATCAGGGGCTGTATGACTACACCTTC. This encodes CASSTDQGLYDYTF. The chain carries TRBV28 and TRBJ1-2; possibly TRBD1 for D (6 bases). Looked up from germline, CDR1 is MDHEN and CDR2 is SYDVKM. The CDR3 is made up of 14 amino acids.

The rearrangement links TRBV19 to TRBJ1-1; the match to TRBD1 covers 7 bases. V was pared by 8 bases and J by 8 bases, with 11 bases of the junction left unmatched. The CDR3 is 13 amino acids. CDR1 is LNHDA and CDR2 is SQIVND in the germline V gene (reference sequence). The CDR3 sequence is CASAHHRDSEAFF. DNA for the CDR3: TGTGCCAGTGCCCACCACCGGGACAGCGAAGCTTTCTTT. Full variable domain (rest looked up from reference TRBV19 and TRBJ1-1): DGGITQSPKYLFRKEGQNVTLSCEQNLNHDAMYWYRQDPGQGLRLIYYSQIVNDFQKGDIAEGYSVSREKKESFPLTVTSAQKNPTAFYLCASAHHRDSEAFFGQGTRLTVV.

This clone appeared a single time. This sequence joins TRBV18 and TRBJ2-7; possible D gene TRBD1, 6 bases. With 0 bases removed from V and 0 bases from J, the gap between germline ends came to 9 bases. Germline V gene lookup returns CDR1 KGHSH and CDR2 LQKENI. The CDR3 covers 15 residues. The CDR3 reads CASSPPDRSSYEQYF. In DNA, the CDR3 is TGTGCCAGCTCACCACCGGACAGAAGCTCCTACGAGCAGTACTTC. The full variable domain, completed using reference TRBV18 and TRBJ2-7, is NAGVMQNPRHLVRRRGQEARLRCSPMKGHSHVYWYRQLPEEGLKFMVYLQKENIIDESGMPKERFSAEFPKEGPSILRIQQVVRGDSAAYFCASSPPDRSSYEQYFGPGTRLTVT.

V and J are TRBV7-9 and TRBJ1-1, with TRBD1 matching over 10 bases. This CDR3 has 13 residues. Per germline, CDR1 SEHNR and CDR2 FQNEAQ (reference sequence). Losses at the gene ends were 5 bases for V and 8 bases for J; bases not matched to a gene: 5. This CDR3 is CASSGDRGSEAFF. The CDR3, as DNA: TGTGCCAGCAGCGGGGACAGGGGCTCGGAAGCTTTCTTT.

The chain recombines TRBV12-2 with TRBJ2-3; the table's D call, TRBD2, has no DNA check behind it. TRBV12-2 is reported as a pseudogene. CDR3 length equals 15 residues. CDR3 coding DNA: TGTGCAAGTCTGGTCGGCGGGGGACGCACAGATACGCAGTATTTT. Translating gives CASLVGGGRTDTQYF.

The chain joins TRBV5-4 to TRBJ1-2, with TRBD1 identical over 9 bases. The CDR3 extends over 15 amino acids. The V segment lost 4 bases and the J segment 9 bases; nucleotides outside the gene matches: 13. CDR1 is SGHNT and CDR2 is YYREEE in the germline V gene (reference sequence). The CDR3 DNA reads TGTGCCAGCAGCCTAGCCGGACAGGGGTTCATGAGCTACACCTTC. It yields the protein CASSLAGQGFMSYTF.

The V and J genes are TRBV4-2 and TRBJ2-4; 14 bases agree with TRBD2. This CDR3 spans 20 amino acids. From germline, CDR1 is LGHNA and CDR2 YNFKEQ. Trimming cost V 1 base and J 5 bases; bases outside gene matches: 13. The CDR3 region is CASSQALPGLAGVGENIQYF. The CDR3 nucleotides read TGTGCCAGCAGCCAAGCCCTCCCGGGACTAGCGGGAGTGGGGGAAAACATTCAGTACTTC.

The chain joins TRBV5-1 to TRBJ2-5; D might be TRBD1 (6 bases). V lost 5 bases, J lost 2 bases, and 10 bases lay in between. The germline V gene has CDR1 SGHRS and CDR2 YFSETQ. This CDR3 has 13 residues. The CDR3 nucleotides are TGCGCCAGCAGAGACAGGTTTCAAGAGACCCAGTACTTC. Protein product: CASRDRFQETQYF. The whole variable domain, remainder taken from reference TRBV5-1 and TRBJ2-5, is KAGVTQTPRYLIKTRGQQVTLSCSPISGHRSVSWYQQTPGQGLQFLFEYFSETQRNKGNFPGRFSGRQFSNSRSEMNVSTLELGDSALYLCASRDRFQETQYFGPGTRLLVL.

This clone has a handful of counts. Within the sample, other DNA sequences also encode this same CDR3. The chain joins TRBV5-4 to TRBJ1-2, with D possibly being TRBD1 (5 bases). Germline CDR1 is SGHNT and CDR2 is YYREEE (reference sequence). V lost 1 base to trimming and J lost 4 bases, with 11 bases between them. CDR3 length: 14 residues. The CDR3 loop reads CASSLQGGGYGYTF. As DNA, the CDR3 is TGTGCCAGCAGCTTGCAGGGCGGTGGCTATGGCTACACCTTC.